This T cell receptor beta chain derives from a study of blood T cell repertoires in COVID-19 (dated by TCRdb to between 2020 and 2021). At the level of the whole study: The collaborator samples originated in the United States, Italy and Spain and spanned the acute and convalescent phases of COVID-19. The prospective study material was composed of cDNA or gDNA derived from T cells, B-cell-depleted T cells, or PBMCs. The dataset comprised deeply sampled blood TCRbeta repertoires from subjects exposed to, actively infected with, or recovered from COVID-19. The repertoires were released in a freely available public database meant as a resource for research on the immune response to SARS-CoV-2. The samples were drawn from two sources: the first 160 participants of the ongoing ImmuneRACE study, and about 1,300 subjects contributed by 6 global collaborators. Sample metadata almost always included a de-identified subject ID, COVID-19 status, age in years and sex. HLA class I and class II types, where available, came from metadata supplied by the sample provider rather than from assay-based typing. What the work shows at the level of the full study, not this receptor alone: How much clinical and demographic metadata was included differed by source and by participant, and the metadata was provided uncurated.

Notes on this clone: It lacks a known antigen. Nothing much larger sits one base from this clone, and base qualities are not available.

Each collaborating institution followed its own protocols to collect whole blood in K2EDTA tubes. For TCRbeta analysis, collaborator samples were shipped as frozen whole blood, as isolated PBMCs, or as DNA extracted from either sample type. The immunoSEQ Assay, a bias-controlled multiplex PCR, was used to amplify TCRbeta CDR3 regions from genomic DNA. The source study handled its data this way. Within the assay, amplification of reference gene primers was used to estimate how many nucleated cells each sample contained. Sequence reads were collapsed and filtered to measure the absolute abundance of every unique TCRbeta CDR3 rearrangement. Productive Simpson clonality was computed per sample as the square root of Simpson's diversity index over productive rearrangements. The clones in this table, taken by TCRdb from immuneACCESS, are in-frame only. Not every clone is retained; where verified, under half of the shortfall comes from an unresolved V gene, and the cause of the rest is unknown. From that table come the V and J calls and clone size; the DNA was used to work out D and trimming. The sample yields about 120,000 clones; roughly nine tenths were counted once. The ten largest clones add up to roughly 8% of the sample.

The germline V gene gives CDR1 as SGHDN and CDR2 as FVKESK. Between the V and J ends, shortened by 1 base and 4 bases respectively, the junction contains 14 bases. The CDR3 spans 16 residues, from the cysteine through the phenylalanine. The only DNA kept is the CDR3, 48 bases in frame from the first base. The receptor was isolated from a human donor in a cohort sampled during active COVID-19. Recombination linked TRBV14 to TRBJ2-1; TRBD2 is perhaps the D gene, given 6 matching bases. Sequenced material: peripheral blood. The CDR3 loop reads CASSQGGGAIYNEQFF. The DNA reads as follows: TGTGCCAGCAGCCAAGGAGGAGGGGCGATATACAATGAGCAGTTCTTC. Supplemented by the reference TRBV14 and TRBJ2-1 proteins around the CDR3, the complete variable domain is EAGVTQFPSHSVIEKGQTVTLRCDPISGHDNLYWYRRVMGKEIKFLLHFVKESKQDESGMPNNRFLAERTGGTYSTLKVQPAELEDSGVYFCASSQGGGAIYNEQFFGPGTRLTVL.